This T cell receptor (beta chain) emerged from a study of blood T cell repertoires in COVID-19. For the study at large: There were acute and convalescent COVID-19 samples, and they came from the United States, Italy and Spain. T cells, B-cell-depleted T cells, or PBMCs supplied cDNA or gDNA.

The J segment lost 9 bases and the V segment lost 3 bases, leaving 10 bases of the junction unmatched. The length of the CDR3 is 16 residues. The germline gives CDR1 LGHDT, CDR2 YNNKEL (reference sequence). Repertoires were generated with immunoSEQ multiplex PCR, while TCRdb's copy carries only in-frame clones and drops some. There are 80,000 to 100,000 clones in the sample; about nine tenths occur only once, and about 9.3% lies in the top ten. The material sequenced was peripheral blood. The origin of this receptor is a man in his fifties with acute or convalescent COVID-19. The genes are TRBV3-1 (or the pseudogene TRBV3-2) and TRBJ1-6; 8 bases line up with TRBD1. CDR3 nucleotide sequence: TGTGCCAGCAGCCAGGGGACAGGCGCATCGAGTTCACCCCTCCACTTT. Its translation is CASSQGTGASSSPLHF.